These 20 T cell receptor beta chains originate from one sample sequenced in a study of beta chain features in type 1 diabetes. Expressed TCRB transcripts were sequenced because the entire RNA isolate underwent reverse transcription. This table comes from immunoSEQ multiplex PCR, and its TCRdb copy is limited to in-frame clones, with some not included. The data contain fewer than 500,000 clones, about 14% of them singletons. What was sequenced was naive CD4+ T cells from blood. These receptors were taken from a man in his thirties or forties in good health.

The V gene is TRBV12-5, the J gene TRBJ2-3; possible D gene TRBD1, 5 bases. CDR1 is LGHNT, CDR2 FRNRAP, per germline. There are 16 residues in the CDR3. V shed 5 bases and J shed 1 base, with 16 bases lying between them. The CDR3 spells CASGDQGFLGTDTQYF. CDR3 coding DNA: TGTGCTAGTGGTGACCAGGGTTTCCTGGGCACAGATACGCAGTATTTT.

J is TRBJ2-1 and V is TRBV28, with D perhaps TRBD2 (6 bases). CDR3 size: 15 residues. CDR1 and CDR2 from the germline V gene are MDHEN and SYDVKM. V lost 6 bases and J lost 4, with 16 bases in between. DNA for the CDR3: TGTGCCAGCAGGACTAGGGAAAGGAGGTACAATGAGCAGTTCTTC. Amino acid sequence: CASRTRERRYNEQFF.

J is TRBJ1-1 and V is TRBV30, with D perhaps matching TRBD1 (6 bases). CDR3 length: 13 residues. Germline V gene sequence: CDR1 GTSNPN, CDR2 SVGIG (reference sequence). Trimming cost V 2 bases and J 5 bases, with 12 bases left between them. The CDR3: CAWSLGAQTEAFF. The CDR3 DNA reads as TGTGCCTGGAGTTTGGGGGCGCAGACTGAAGCTTTCTTT. The full variable domain, rest sourced from reference TRBV30 and TRBJ1-1, is SQTIHQWPATLVQPVGSPLSLECTVEGTSNPNLYWYRQAAGRGLQLLFYSVGIGQISSEVPQNLSASRPQDRQFILSSKKLLLSDSGFYLCAWSLGAQTEAFFGQGTRLTVV.

There are a few counts of this clone. V and J are TRBV5-4 and TRBJ2-7; 13 bases fit TRBD2. Germline values: CDR1 SGHNT, CDR2 YYREEE (reference sequence). Unmatched junction bases numbered 10, after V lost 0 bases and J lost 7 bases. The CDR3 sequence is 17 residues long. The CDR3 reads CASSLGLGLAGVGEQYV. CDR3 in DNA: TGTGCCAGCAGCTTGGGGTTAGGACTAGCGGGAGTAGGAGAGCAGTACGTC.

The chain joins TRBV11-2 to TRBJ2-3; D may be TRBD2 (6 bases). Trimming left V 4 bases short and J 2 bases short, with 13 bases between. The CDR3 totals 15 residues. The germline V gene has CDR1 SGHAT and CDR2 FQNNGV. CDR3 sequence (DNA): TGTGCCAGCAGCTCAGCGGGCGCGATCACAGATACGCAGTATTTT. Amino acids: CASSSAGAITDTQYF.

There are a few counts of this clone. V and J are TRBV29-1 and TRBJ2-7; 8 bases match TRBD1. The CDR3 has 12 amino acids. Losses at the gene ends were 5 bases for V and 5 bases for J; bases not matched to a gene: 5. CDR1 SQVTM and CDR2 ANQGSEA come from the germline V gene. The CDR3 DNA is TGCAGCGTTTACCCGACAGGGGACGAGCAGTACTTC. Translation: CSVYPTGDEQYF.

V is TRBV5-1 and J is TRBJ2-3; 10 bases are a match to TRBD2. The CDR3 totals 17 residues. Germline-derived CDR1 and CDR2 are SGHRS and YFSETQ. The trim removed 0 bases at V and 8 bases at J, leaving 12 bases unmatched. The CDR3 sequence: CASSLEELAGPTRTQYF. The CDR3 coding sequence is TGCGCCAGCAGCTTGGAGGAACTAGCGGGGCCTACGCGTACGCAGTATTTT.

The V and J genes are TRBV19 and TRBJ2-1, with D maybe TRBD2 (8 bases). V was pared by 4 bases and J by 16 bases, with 20 bases between. This CDR3 region has 13 residues. Germline-derived CDR1 and CDR2 are LNHDA and SQIVND (reference sequence). CDR3 region: CASSKERGTATFF. The CDR3 DNA reads as TGTGCCAGTAGTAAAGAGCGGGGGACAGCCACCTTCTTC.

This clone was observed a handful of times. The chain combines TRBV6-5 with TRBJ2-7; D is perhaps TRBD1 (6 bases). The V gene lost 5 bases and the J gene lost 3 bases, with 17 bases spanning the gap. CDR1 and CDR2 (germline): MNHEY, SVGAGI. CDR3 size: 15 residues. The CDR3 sequence: CASSNTAGTNYEQYV. DNA of the CDR3: TGTGCCAGCAGTAACACCGCCGGGACAAACTACGAGCAGTACGTC.

A few counts support this clone. This sequence joins TRBV13 and TRBJ2-2; TRBD1 might be the D (5 bases). CDR1 is PRHDT, CDR2 FYEKMQ, per germline (reference sequence). V gave up 5 bases and J gave up 0 bases, with 13 bases separating them. The CDR3 extends over 16 amino acids. Here the CDR3 reads CASSKTGGSNTGELFF. The CDR3 DNA reads as TGTGCCAGCAGCAAAACAGGTGGCTCGAACACCGGGGAGCTGTTTTTT.

This chain uses TRBV4-1 with TRBJ1-2; D possibly corresponds to TRBD1 (5 bases). V gave up 2 bases and J gave up 2 bases, with 9 bases separating them. This CDR3 spans 14 amino acids. Germline CDR1 reads MGHRA; CDR2 reads YSYEKL. The CDR3 DNA reads as TGCGCCAGCAGCCAAAGCAGGGTAAACTATGGCTACACCTTC. Its protein product is CASSQSRVNYGYTF.

The chain employs TRBV15 and TRBJ2-5, with 15 bases identical to TRBD2. This CDR3 comprises 17 residues. V trimming: 3 bases; J trimming: 5 bases; junction bases outside the gene matches: 7. Germline CDR1 reads LNHNV; CDR2 reads YYDKDF (reference sequence). The CDR3 here is CATSRAPGLAGGETQYF. In DNA form, the CDR3 reads TGTGCCACCAGCAGGGCTCCGGGACTAGCGGGAGGCGAGACCCAGTACTTC.

This clone was seen more than once but under ten times. CDR3 residues: CASSGLRSITKQYV. In nucleotides, the CDR3 is TGTGCCAGCAGTGGACTCCGCTCGATTACGAAGCAGTACGTC. This chain connects TRBV2 to TRBJ2-7, with D hard to call. The V gene lost 4 bases and the J gene lost 8 bases, with 18 bases spanning the gap. Germline V gene lookup returns CDR1 SNHLY and CDR2 FYNNEI. There are 14 residues in the CDR3.

The chain has TRBV10-3 and TRBJ2-3; 7 bases agree with TRBD2. The germline V gene has CDR1 ENHRY and CDR2 SYGVKD. Trimming cost V 4 bases and J 10 bases; bases outside gene matches: 8. The CDR3 consists of 13 residues. CDR3 nucleotides: TGTGCCATCAGTGGCACGGCGGGGAGGGCGCAGTATTTT. It is translated as CAISGTAGRAQYF.

This clone was observed a handful of times. The rearrangement joins TRBV5-1 to TRBJ1-1, with D possibly being TRBD1 (5 bases). V lost 4 bases, J lost 1 base, and 14 bases lay in between. The CDR3 covers 15 residues. The germline gives CDR1 SGHRS, CDR2 YFSETQ. This CDR3 reads CASSPTVMQNTEAFF. CDR3 DNA sequence: TGCGCCAGCAGCCCGACAGTTATGCAGAACACTGAAGCTTTCTTT. The complete variable domain, with remaining parts taken from reference TRBV5-1 and TRBJ1-1, reads KAGVTQTPRYLIKTRGQQVTLSCSPISGHRSVSWYQQTPGQGLQFLFEYFSETQRNKGNFPGRFSGRQFSNSRSEMNVSTLELGDSALYLCASSPTVMQNTEAFFGQGTRLTVV.

This clone has only a few counts. The chain couples TRBV7-2 to TRBJ2-1, with 8 bases matching TRBD1. This CDR3 has 13 residues. Germline V gives CDR1 SGHTA, CDR2 FQGNSA. The V gene end was trimmed by 1 base and the J gene end by 8 bases; junction bases not matched to a gene: 1. Here the CDR3 reads CASSLGTGHEQFF. The CDR3 DNA reads as TGTGCCAGCAGCTTAGGGACAGGGCATGAGCAGTTCTTC.

This chain joins TRBV4-3 and TRBJ2-4, with D perhaps TRBD1 or TRBD2 (5 bases each). CDR3 length equals 15 residues. V lost 4 bases, J lost 11 bases, and 21 bases lay in between. The germline V gene has CDR1 LGHNA and CDR2 YSLEER. The CDR3 DNA reads as TGCGCCAGCAGCCTAGCCGGGACCTCCTTAGAGGTTCAGTACTTC. Its translation: CASSLAGTSLEVQYF.

The chain combines TRBV9 with TRBJ2-3; D unclear. V was trimmed by 0 bases and J by 3 bases, leaving 11 bases between them. The germline gives CDR1 SGDLS, CDR2 YYNGEE. The CDR3 sequence is 15 residues long. The CDR3, as DNA: TGTGCCAGCAGCGTAGAAGCAGGAAGGACAGATACGCAGTATTTT. Translated, it gives CASSVEAGRTDTQYF.

The chain uses TRBV30 and TRBJ2-5; D may be TRBD1 (5 bases). Between the trimmed V and J ends, which lost 1 base and 2 bases, there was a span of 11 bases. The CDR3 totals 14 residues. Germline lookup yields CDR1 GTSNPN and CDR2 SVGIG (reference sequence). Written as DNA, the CDR3 is TGTGCCTGGAGTGCAGGGAACCCTCAAGAGACCCAGTACTTC. Its translation is CAWSAGNPQETQYF.

This clone was seen only a few times. The chain couples TRBV14 to TRBJ1-4; D not resolved. V lost 1 base and J 0 bases, leaving 12 bases between the germline ends. The CDR3 totals 17 residues. Germline values: CDR1 SGHDN, CDR2 FVKESK. This chain's CDR3 is CASSQAAGSATNEKLFF. In DNA form, the CDR3 reads TGTGCCAGCAGCCAAGCAGCGGGGTCGGCAACTAATGAAAAACTGTTTTTT.